The present T cell receptor beta chain was sequenced within a study of cytomegalovirus exposure and HLA in healthy donors. Findings and limits, study-wide: For most TCR beta V segments, an earlier analysis put the productive rate at about 87% or about 30% of the time. It was likely that a cluster of highly shared sequence variants was a sequencing artifact. Further analysis, carried out later, found HLA-associated TCR beta chains more clonally expanded than equally common other chains. Looking again later, the authors saw that most CMV-associated TCR beta chains seemed HLA-restricted.

Regarding this clone: The antigen is undetermined. An end of the junction differs from the germline gene, which may be a read error.

Germline V CDR1 and CDR2: PRHDT, FYEKMQ (reference sequence). The CDR3 runs to 16 residues. Primers for the PCR totalled 60 Vbeta and 13 Jbeta. Clones were read by immunoSEQ multiplex PCR, and TCRdb kept only the in-frame ones, dropping some. This table lists fewer than 95,000 clones. The clonotype comes from a woman in her thirties or forties in good health and CMV-seropositive. Specimen: PBMCs. This sequence joins TRBV13 and TRBJ2-5; 8 nucleotides align to TRBD2. The J call may be incorrect, as the DNA end agrees better with TRBJ2-7. The CDR3 DNA is TGTGCCGGCAGCCCCCCCAGGAAGCGGGAGTCGTACGAGCAGTACTTC. Translated: CAGSPPRKRESYEQYF.